A selection of T cell receptor beta chains follows, all from one sample in a study of Ad26.COV2.S vaccination and SARS-CoV-2 variants. Clones were sequenced by immunoSEQ multiplex PCR, and TCRdb holds only the in-frame ones, with some missing. The sample holds 300,000 to 500,000 clones, around nine tenths seen once. Here the sequenced sample was peripheral blood, taken in a trial of Ad26.COV2.S vaccine versus placebo. The receptors derive from a person between 18 and 59 years old who received the Ad26.COV2.S COVID-19 vaccine or a placebo. Both conserved end residues are part of each CDR3. The D gene is left open where the match is weak. Only part of the rows carry a size: once, few, many, or a class if the clone is expanded.

v_gene: TRBV10-3; j_gene: TRBJ2-2; d_gene: TRBD1; abundance: -; len: 16; CDR3aa: CAISVEGQGNTGELFF; CDR3nt: TGTGCCATCAGTGTTGAGGGACAGGGGAACACCGGGGAGCTGTTTTTT
v_gene: TRBV27; j_gene: TRBJ1-2; d_gene: -; abundance: -; len: 11; CDR3aa: CATLGGRGYTF; CDR3nt: TGTGCCACCCTGGGGGGGCGCGGCTACACCTTC
v_gene: TRBV11-2; j_gene: TRBJ2-7; d_gene: -; abundance: few; len: 12; CDR3aa: CASSSGTYEQYF; CDR3nt: TGTGCCAGCAGCTCGGGGACATACGAGCAGTACTTC
v_gene: TRBV10-3; j_gene: TRBJ2-7; d_gene: TRBD1; abundance: -; len: 13; CDR3aa: CAIRAGQGYEQYF; CDR3nt: TGTGCCATCAGGGCGGGACAGGGTTACGAGCAGTACTTC
v_gene: TRBV4-3; j_gene: TRBJ1-2; d_gene: -; abundance: -; len: 15; CDR3aa: CASSHGKGSNYGYTF; CDR3nt: TGCGCCAGCAGCCATGGAAAGGGGTCTAACTATGGCTACACCTTC
v_gene: TRBV3-1/TRBV3-2; j_gene: TRBJ2-6; d_gene: -; abundance: -; len: 14; CDR3aa: CASSQGGGANVLTF; CDR3nt: TGTGCCAGCAGCCAAGGTGGCGGGGCCAACGTCCTGACTTTC
v_gene: TRBV30; j_gene: TRBJ2-3; d_gene: -; abundance: -; len: 11; CDR3aa: CAWSVGDTQYF; CDR3nt: TGTGCCTGGAGTGTAGGAGATACGCAGTATTTT
v_gene: TRBV19; j_gene: TRBJ1-2; d_gene: TRBD1; abundance: -; len: 14; CDR3aa: CASSITGGMAGYTF; CDR3nt: TGTGCCAGTAGTATCACAGGGGGAATGGCTGGCTACACCTTC
v_gene: TRBV6-5; j_gene: TRBJ2-5; d_gene: -; abundance: once; len: 14; CDR3aa: CASIFTLGQETQYF; CDR3nt: TGTGCCAGCATTTTCACTCTGGGGCAAGAGACCCAGTACTTC
v_gene: TRBV7-8; j_gene: TRBJ1-1; d_gene: -; abundance: -; len: 13; CDR3aa: CASSSPLNTEAFF; CDR3nt: TGTGCCAGCAGCTCTCCTTTGAACACTGAAGCTTTCTTT
v_gene: TRBV7-9; j_gene: TRBJ2-7; d_gene: TRBD2; abundance: once; len: 14; CDR3aa: CASSLRGGSYEQYF; CDR3nt: TGTGCCAGCAGCTTAAGGGGAGGGTCCTACGAGCAGTACTTC
v_gene: TRBV20-1; j_gene: TRBJ2-5; d_gene: -; abundance: -; len: 11; CDR3aa: CSARRKETQYF; CDR3nt: TGCAGTGCTAGAAGAAAGGAGACCCAGTACTTC
v_gene: TRBV7-6; j_gene: TRBJ2-1; d_gene: -; abundance: -; len: 13; CDR3aa: CASSLVEGHEQFF; CDR3nt: TGTGCCAGCAGCTTAGTAGAAGGGCATGAGCAGTTCTTC
v_gene: TRBV7-8; j_gene: TRBJ2-3; d_gene: -; abundance: -; len: 17; CDR3aa: CASSLPADPAAQDTQYF; CDR3nt: TGTGCCAGCAGCCTCCCAGCGGACCCAGCCGCCCAAGATACGCAGTATTTT
v_gene: TRBV5-4; j_gene: TRBJ1-1; d_gene: -; abundance: -; len: 15; CDR3aa: CASSLEDFTPIPGLF; CDR3nt: TGTGCCAGCAGCTTGGAAGACTTTACCCCAATACCTGGGCTCTTT
v_gene: TRBV7-9; j_gene: TRBJ2-2; d_gene: -; abundance: -; len: 14; CDR3aa: CASPRQRNTGELFF; CDR3nt: TGTGCCAGCCCTCGACAGAGGAACACCGGGGAGCTGTTTTTT
v_gene: TRBV6-5; j_gene: TRBJ2-7; d_gene: TRBD1; abundance: -; len: 15; CDR3aa: CASSSTGQVPYEQYF; CDR3nt: TGTGCCAGCAGCTCGACAGGACAGGTACCCTACGAGCAGTACTTC
v_gene: TRBV2; j_gene: TRBJ1-1; d_gene: -; abundance: once; len: 12; CDR3aa: CASKRDNTEAFF; CDR3nt: TGTGCCAGCAAAAGAGACAACACTGAAGCTTTCTTT
v_gene: TRBV30; j_gene: TRBJ2-7; d_gene: TRBD2; abundance: -; len: 12; CDR3aa: CAWETSGGEQYF; CDR3nt: TGTGCCTGGGAGACTAGCGGGGGGGAGCAGTACTTC
v_gene: TRBV30; j_gene: TRBJ2-3; d_gene: -; abundance: few; len: 15; CDR3aa: CAWRGGRASPDTQYF; CDR3nt: TGTGCCTGGAGGGGGGGCAGGGCTAGTCCAGATACGCAGTATTTT
v_gene: TRBV19; j_gene: TRBJ1-5; d_gene: -; abundance: -; len: 12; CDR3aa: CASSIIGQPQHF; CDR3nt: TGTGCCAGTAGTATTATAGGTCAGCCCCAGCATTTT
v_gene: TRBV5-4; j_gene: TRBJ2-7; d_gene: -; abundance: -; len: 12; CDR3aa: CASSLSGREQYF; CDR3nt: TGTGCCAGCAGCTTGTCGGGGCGGGAGCAGTACTTC
v_gene: TRBV5-1; j_gene: TRBJ1-1; d_gene: -; abundance: once; len: 14; CDR3aa: CASSLTGYETEAFF; CDR3nt: TGCGCCAGCAGCTTGACAGGGTACGAGACTGAAGCTTTCTTT
v_gene: TRBV20-1; j_gene: TRBJ2-1; d_gene: -; abundance: -; len: 14; CDR3aa: CSASGGRTYNEQFF; CDR3nt: TGCAGTGCTAGTGGGGGTAGGACCTACAATGAGCAGTTCTTC
v_gene: TRBV4-3; j_gene: TRBJ2-7; d_gene: -; abundance: -; len: 15; CDR3aa: CASSHSHGSSYEQYF; CDR3nt: TGCGCCAGCAGCCACTCCCACGGGTCCTCCTACGAGCAGTACTTC
v_gene: TRBV4-1; j_gene: TRBJ1-3; d_gene: -; abundance: -; len: 15; CDR3aa: CASSQTGRSGNTIYF; CDR3nt: TGCGCCAGCAGCCAAACAGGACGCTCTGGAAACACCATATATTTT
v_gene: TRBV4-3; j_gene: TRBJ1-6; d_gene: TRBD1; abundance: -; len: 18; CDR3aa: CASSHGTGTGGDGSPLHF; CDR3nt: TGCGCCAGCAGCCATGGCACCGGGACAGGTGGTGACGGGTCACCCCTCCACTTT
v_gene: TRBV27; j_gene: TRBJ1-2; d_gene: TRBD1; abundance: -; len: 15; CDR3aa: CASSPRQGAYYGYTF; CDR3nt: TGTGCCAGCAGTCCAAGACAGGGGGCGTACTATGGCTACACCTTC
v_gene: TRBV6-5; j_gene: TRBJ1-1; d_gene: -; abundance: -; len: 15; CDR3aa: CASSGSGRWDTEAFF; CDR3nt: TGTGCCAGCAGCGGGTCAGGTCGGTGGGACACTGAAGCTTTCTTT
v_gene: TRBV6-5; j_gene: TRBJ2-5; d_gene: -; abundance: -; len: 13; CDR3aa: CATSRGLQETQYF; CDR3nt: TGTGCCACTTCACGGGGTCTCCAAGAGACCCAGTACTTC
v_gene: TRBV10-3; j_gene: TRBJ1-2; d_gene: -; abundance: -; len: 14; CDR3aa: CAIGVGRPGYGYTF; CDR3nt: TGTGCCATCGGAGTAGGACGGCCGGGCTATGGCTACACCTTC
v_gene: TRBV5-8; j_gene: TRBJ2-7; d_gene: -; abundance: -; len: 14; CDR3aa: CASSLGHKAYEQYF; CDR3nt: TGTGCCAGCAGCTTGGGGCACAAAGCCTACGAGCAGTACTTC
v_gene: TRBV28; j_gene: TRBJ2-3; d_gene: -; abundance: -; len: 15; CDR3aa: CASSPPFGGTDTQYF; CDR3nt: TGTGCCAGCAGTCCCCCCTTCGGGGGCACAGATACGCAGTATTTT
v_gene: TRBV20-1; j_gene: TRBJ1-2; d_gene: -; abundance: -; len: 11; CDR3aa: CSATPGRGYTF; CDR3nt: TGCAGTGCTACTCCGGGACGGGGCTACACCTTC
v_gene: TRBV6-5; j_gene: TRBJ2-7; d_gene: TRBD1; abundance: -; len: 14; CDR3aa: CASTQGDRIYEQYF; CDR3nt: TGTGCCAGCACTCAGGGGGACAGGATCTACGAGCAGTACTTC